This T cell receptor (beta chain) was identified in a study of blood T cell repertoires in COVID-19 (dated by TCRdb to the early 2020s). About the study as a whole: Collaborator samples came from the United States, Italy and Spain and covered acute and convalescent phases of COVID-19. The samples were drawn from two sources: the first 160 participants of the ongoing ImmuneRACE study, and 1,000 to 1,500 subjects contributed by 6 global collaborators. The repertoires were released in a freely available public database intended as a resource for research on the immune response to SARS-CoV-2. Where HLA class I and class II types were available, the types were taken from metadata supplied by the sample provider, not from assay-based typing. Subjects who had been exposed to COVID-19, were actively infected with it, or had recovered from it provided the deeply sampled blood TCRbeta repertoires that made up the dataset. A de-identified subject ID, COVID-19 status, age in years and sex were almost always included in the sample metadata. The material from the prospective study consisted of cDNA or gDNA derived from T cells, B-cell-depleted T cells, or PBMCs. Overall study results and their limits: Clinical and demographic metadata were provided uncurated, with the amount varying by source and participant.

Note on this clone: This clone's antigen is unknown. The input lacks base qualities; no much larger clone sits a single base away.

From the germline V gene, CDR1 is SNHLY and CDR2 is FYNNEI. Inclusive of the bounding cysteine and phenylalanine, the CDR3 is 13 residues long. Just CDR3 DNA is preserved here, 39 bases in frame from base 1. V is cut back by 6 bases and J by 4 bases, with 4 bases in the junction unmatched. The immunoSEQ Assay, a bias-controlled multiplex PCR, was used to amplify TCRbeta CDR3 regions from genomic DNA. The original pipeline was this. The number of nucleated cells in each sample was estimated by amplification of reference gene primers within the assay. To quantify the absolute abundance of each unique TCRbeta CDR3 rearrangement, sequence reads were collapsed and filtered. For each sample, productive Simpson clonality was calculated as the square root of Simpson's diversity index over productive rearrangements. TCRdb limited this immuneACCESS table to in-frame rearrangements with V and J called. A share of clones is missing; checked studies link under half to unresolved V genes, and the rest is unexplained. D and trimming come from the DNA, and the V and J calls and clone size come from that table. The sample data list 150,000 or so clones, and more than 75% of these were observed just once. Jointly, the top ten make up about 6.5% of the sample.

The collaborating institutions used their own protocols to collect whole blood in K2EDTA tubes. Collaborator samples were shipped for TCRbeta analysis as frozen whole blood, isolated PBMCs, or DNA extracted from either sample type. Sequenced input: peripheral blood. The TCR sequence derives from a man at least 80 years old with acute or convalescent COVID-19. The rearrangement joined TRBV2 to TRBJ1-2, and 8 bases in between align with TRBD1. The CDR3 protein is CASRPGQAYGYTF. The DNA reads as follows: TGTGCCAGCAGACCGGGACAGGCCTATGGCTACACCTTC.